The sequence of this T cell receptor beta chain was determined in a study of spatial heterogeneity in lung cancer. Study results and limitations: In tumors, expanded intratumoral alpha and beta TCR counts tracked mutation counts.

This CDR3 has 13 residues. V lost 1 base and J lost 7, with 11 bases in between. Per the germline V gene, CDR1 is SGHRS and CDR2 is YFSETQ. Using its own MiXCR run on the 5' RACE reads, TCRdb lists one record per CDR3 protein. Of under 20,000 distinct CDR3 sequences in the sample, about 5.8% were seen once. Documented time point: sample taken at primary tumor resection. This clonotype was counted at least ten times. Its target is unknown. This receptor was taken from a female donor with early-stage non-small cell lung cancer. The genes are TRBV5-1 and TRBJ1-1, with D possibly TRBD1 on 5 matching bases. The sample was lung tumor tissue, taken at surgery. The CDR3 spells CASSLSMGREAFF. The CDR3 DNA follows: TGCGCCAGCAGCTTGTCGATGGGGCGTGAAGCTTTCTTT.